A single sample gave rise to the 24 T cell receptor beta chains below, sequenced in a study of blood T cell repertoires in COVID-19. The assay was immunoSEQ multiplex PCR, and TCRdb's table has in-frame clones only and misses some. The sample includes about 200,000 clones, around 87% of them seen just once. The sequenced sample was PBMCs or T cells enriched from blood (not recorded which). These receptor sequences come from a middle-aged woman in a cohort exposed to, infected with or recovered from COVID-19 (not recorded which).

The chain employs TRBV10-3 and TRBJ2-7; D may be TRBD2 (5 bases). Germline V CDR1 and CDR2: ENHRY, SYGVKD. The CDR3 is 15 amino acids. V was pared by 3 bases and J by 2 bases, with 14 bases between. CDR3 bases: TGTGCCATCAGTGATGAGGGCAGGAGTCCCTACGAGCAGTACTTC. Its protein is CAISDEGRSPYEQYF.

This chain joins TRBV6-5 and TRBJ2-7; the D gene is possibly TRBD1 (5 bases). Trimming stripped 7 bases from V and 2 bases from J, with 18 bases between. This CDR3 comprises 15 residues. The germline V gene encodes CDR1 MNHEY and CDR2 SVGAGI. The DNA of the CDR3 is TGTGCCAGCAAATCCCCCGGAGCAGGGACCTACGAGCAGTACTTC. This encodes CASKSPGAGTYEQYF.

This clone was counted only a few times. This rearrangement joins TRBV5-1 to TRBJ2-7; maybe TRBD1 (5 bases). This CDR3 spans 14 amino acids. V was pared by 4 bases and J by 1 base, with 12 bases between. Germline V gene sequence: CDR1 SGHRS, CDR2 YFSETQ. CDR3 protein: CASSKAGISYEQYF. DNA of the CDR3: TGCGCCAGCAGCAAAGCAGGGATTTCCTACGAGCAGTACTTC.

This sequence joins TRBV18 and TRBJ1-1; TRBD1 aligns across 7 bases. The CDR3 has 14 amino acids. In germline, CDR1 is KGHSH, CDR2 LQKENI. V shed 3 bases, J shed 4 bases, and the junction held 5 bases outside the gene matches. CDR3 DNA sequence: TGTGCCAGCTCACCTACAGGGGCCGGCACTGAAGCTTTCTTT. This gives the protein CASSPTGAGTEAFF.

For the CDR3, the DNA is TGTGCCAGCAGCCGTCAAACGACAGAGCTCTATGGCTACACCTTC. This codes for CASSRQTTELYGYTF. The V and J genes are TRBV7-9 and TRBJ1-2; tentatively, D is TRBD1 (5 bases). With 5 bases removed from V and 4 bases from J, the gap between germline ends came to 17 bases. CDR3 length: 15 amino acids. Germline V lookup: CDR1 SEHNR, CDR2 FQNEAQ (reference sequence).

The chain is built from TRBV9 and TRBJ1-5, with D possibly matching TRBD1 (6 bases). The CDR3 runs 15 residues. Trimming left V 4 bases short and J 4 bases short, with 15 bases between. Germline-derived CDR1 and CDR2 are SGDLS and YYNGEE. The CDR3 bases are TGTGCCAGCAGCTCAGGGGCGGGGGGGAATCAGCCCCAGCATTTT. Its protein is CASSSGAGGNQPQHF.

The chain joins TRBV7-8 to TRBJ1-1; 10 nucleotides line up with TRBD1. Trimming at V came to 5 bases and at J to 7 bases, leaving 16 bases not matched to a gene. The germline gives CDR1 SGHVS, CDR2 FQNEAQ. The CDR3 loop spans 17 amino acids. The CDR3 region has the DNA TGTGCCAGCAGCCCCTTCCCCCTTGGGACAGGGGTTGGTGAAGCTTTCTTT. Encoded protein: CASSPFPLGTGVGEAFF.

This sequence joins TRBV10-1 and TRBJ1-1; D unclear. CDR3 length equals 12 residues. Germline CDR1 and CDR2: WNHNN and SYGVQD (reference sequence). Trimming left V 3 bases short and J 1 base short, with 3 bases between. CDR3 region: CASSDWNTEAFF. The CDR3 DNA is TGCGCCAGCAGTGACTGGAACACTGAAGCTTTCTTT.

This clone was seen a few times. The rearrangement links TRBV10-3 to TRBJ2-7, with TRBD2 as a possible D gene (6 bases). This CDR3 has 13 amino acids. The V end was cut by 3 bases, the J end by 6 bases, with 12 bases between. Germline V gene data show CDR1 as ENHRY and CDR2 as SYGVKD. CDR3 bases: TGTGCCATCAGTGAAGGGCGCGGGGCCGAGCAGTACTTC. Residues: CAISEGRGAEQYF.

The V gene is TRBV3-1 (or the pseudogene TRBV3-2), the J gene TRBJ2-4, with 7 bases identical to TRBD1. The ends lost 3 bases at V and 5 bases at J; junction bases unmatched: 7. Germline V gene data show CDR1 as LGHDT and CDR2 as YNNKEL (reference sequence). The CDR3 is made up of 15 amino acids. The CDR3 is CASSQAPGTENIQYF. For the CDR3, the DNA is TGTGCCAGCAGCCAGGCTCCCGGGACAGAAAACATTCAGTACTTC.

V is TRBV5-1 and J is TRBJ1-3; no definite D call. This CDR3 contains 16 residues. Germline loops: CDR1 SGHRS, CDR2 YFSETQ. Trimming left V 1 base short and J 0 bases short, with 11 bases between. The CDR3 reads CASSLYEAPSGNTIYF. DNA of the CDR3: TGCGCCAGCAGCTTGTACGAGGCACCCTCTGGAAACACCATATATTTT.

V is TRBV28 and J is TRBJ1-1; 7 positions agree with TRBD1. V trimming: 5 bases; J trimming: 0 bases; junction bases outside the gene matches: 6. Per germline, CDR1 MDHEN and CDR2 SYDVKM. This CDR3 has 15 amino acids. The CDR3 nucleotides are TGTGCCAGCAGTCCCTCGACAGGGATGAACACTGAAGCTTTCTTT. It is translated as CASSPSTGMNTEAFF.

The V and J genes are TRBV18 and TRBJ1-2; no clear D gene. The CDR3 loop spans 13 amino acids. CDR1 is KGHSH, CDR2 LQKENI, per germline. The ends were cut back, 5 bases at V and 8 bases at J, with 15 bases in the middle. CDR3 nucleotide sequence: TGTGCCAGCTCAGAGGAACGCAACGGGGGCTACACCTTC. This translates into CASSEERNGGYTF.

The chain carries TRBV3-1 (or the pseudogene TRBV3-2) and TRBJ2-7; perhaps TRBD1 as D (6 bases). Germline-derived CDR1 and CDR2 are LGHDT and YNNKEL (reference sequence). Trimming took 4 bases from V and 0 from J, leaving 13 bases between them. The CDR3 covers 15 residues. CDR3 bases: TGTGCCAGCAGCCCACTGGGGGCCAGCTCCTACGAGCAGTACTTC. It codes for CASSPLGASSYEQYF.

For this clone: One end of the junction varies from germline; a read error may be responsible. V and J are TRBV7-9 and TRBJ2-2; TRBD1 matches 7 bases. Germline-derived CDR1 and CDR2 are SEHNR and FQNEAQ (reference sequence). The CDR3 extends over 14 amino acids. CDR3 bases: TGTGCCAGCAGCTACCTAGGGGGCACCCGGGAGCTGTTTTTT. It encodes CASSYLGGTRELFF.

The gene calls are TRBV5-1 and TRBJ1-2, with 10 nucleotides matching TRBD1. Germline V CDR1 and CDR2: SGHRS, YFSETQ. The trim removed 3 bases at V and 5 bases at J, leaving 7 bases unmatched. CDR3 size: 15 residues. The CDR3 coding sequence is TGCGCCAGCAGCTCGGACGGGACAGGGGTATATGGCTACACCTTC. Encoded protein: CASSSDGTGVYGYTF.

This clone has a handful of counts. The V call is TRBV13, the J call TRBJ2-7, with 9 bases matching TRBD1. The CDR3 length is 14 residues. After removal of 4 bases from V and 3 bases from J, the junction contained 4 bases not matched to a gene. CDR1 and CDR2 from the germline V gene are PRHDT and FYEKMQ (reference sequence). CDR3 sequence reads: CASSSRTGVYEQYF. CDR3 DNA: TGTGCCAGCAGCTCTCGGACAGGGGTCTACGAGCAGTACTTC.

The chain is built from TRBV27 and TRBJ1-1; unclear D gene. The CDR3 extends over 14 amino acids. V was clipped by 2 bases and J by 4 bases, with 11 bases between them. Germline-derived CDR1 and CDR2 are MNHEY and SMNVEV (reference sequence). CDR3 sequence: CASSLHRGSTEAFF. The CDR3 bases are TGTGCCAGCAGTTTACACCGAGGGAGCACTGAAGCTTTCTTT.

The chain uses TRBV21-1 and TRBJ1-1. TRBV21-1 is listed as a pseudogene. The CDR3 is made up of 14 amino acids. The CDR3 protein is CASSIRDSHTEAFF. CDR3 nucleotide sequence: TGTGCCAGCAGCATCCGGGACTCCCACACTGAAGCTTTCTTT.

The gene calls are TRBV6-5 and TRBJ1-1, with D tentatively TRBD1 (5 bases). The CDR3 is 12 amino acids. V lost 5 bases to trimming and J lost 5 bases, with 9 bases between them. In germline, CDR1 is MNHEY, CDR2 SVGAGI. This CDR3 reads CASSRQWTEAFF. In nucleotides, the CDR3 is TGTGCCAGCAGTCGACAGTGGACTGAAGCTTTCTTT.

The rearrangement joins TRBV27 to TRBJ1-1; D unresolved. V shed 3 bases and J shed 5 bases, with 13 bases lying between them. The germline CDR1 and CDR2 sequences are MNHEY and SMNVEV (reference sequence). The CDR3 runs to 14 residues. In nucleotides, the CDR3 is TGTGCCAGCAGTTTGCAAGGGAGAGGGACTGAAGCTTTCTTT. Protein sequence: CASSLQGRGTEAFF.

For this clone: The same CDR3 also results from other DNA sequences found in this sample. The rearrangement uses TRBV6-5 and TRBJ1-1; D gene uncertain. V was shortened by 3 bases and J by 4 bases, with 6 bases between the two germline ends. Germline CDR1 reads MNHEY; CDR2 reads SVGAGI. The CDR3 is made up of 12 amino acids. DNA for the CDR3: TGTGCCAGCAGTTATGGAGGCACTGAAGCTTTCTTT. Its protein product is CASSYGGTEAFF.

This clone was seen a single time. The rearrangement joins TRBV11-2 to TRBJ1-4, with D unclear. Trimming shortened V by 2 bases and J by 0 bases, and 13 bases separated the two germline ends. Germline CDR1 SGHAT, CDR2 FQNNGV. This CDR3 comprises 17 residues. The CDR3 spells CASSLPRRAATNEKLFF. In DNA, the CDR3 is TGTGCCAGCAGCTTACCCCGGAGGGCCGCAACTAATGAAAAACTGTTTTTT.

This clone has only one observation. This rearrangement joins TRBV30 to TRBJ2-1, with 11 bases lining up with TRBD2. CDR1 is GTSNPN and CDR2 is SVGIG in the germline V gene (reference sequence). The ends lost 3 bases at V and 13 bases at J; junction bases unmatched: 11. The length of the CDR3 is 14 residues. DNA of the CDR3: TGTGCCTGGAGGAGTGGGCTAGCGGGGGGTATACAGTTCTTC. It encodes CAWRSGLAGGIQFF.